These 24 T cell receptor beta chains originate from one sample sequenced in a study of cytomegalovirus exposure and HLA in healthy donors. The PCR used 60 Vbeta and 13 Jbeta primers. Assay: immunoSEQ multiplex PCR; the TCRdb copy retains only in-frame clones and omits some. This table holds some 85,000 clones, roughly three quarters found once. Input material: PBMCs. The origin of the receptors is a man between 25 and 39 years old in good health and CMV-seronegative.

The rearrangement uses TRBV11-1 and TRBJ2-7; TRBD2 matches 10 bases. Germline assignment: CDR1 SGHAT and CDR2 FQDESV (reference sequence). J was trimmed by 6 bases and V by 4 bases; bases with no gene match: 9. This CDR3 comprises 15 residues. The CDR3: CASSSPGLASFEQYF. In DNA form, the CDR3 reads TGTGCCAGCAGCTCCCCGGGACTAGCGTCTTTCGAGCAGTACTTC.

J is TRBJ2-5 and V is TRBV27; 9 nucleotides align to TRBD1. CDR1 is MNHEY, CDR2 SMNVEV, per germline (reference sequence). V shed 5 bases and J 4 bases; nucleotides not matched to a gene: 14. The CDR3 extends over 17 amino acids. As DNA, the CDR3 is TGTGCCAGCAGTCATCCCCACCGGGACAGGGTGGGAGAGACCCAGTACTTC. Translation gives CASSHPHRDRVGETQYF.

V and J are TRBV30 and TRBJ1-4; D remains ambiguous. V gave up 2 bases and J gave up 4 bases, with 8 bases separating them. The CDR3 covers 13 residues. Germline lookup yields CDR1 GTSNPN and CDR2 SVGIG (reference sequence). CDR3 in DNA: TGTGCCTGGAGTAAGCGGCTTAATGAAAAACTGTTTTTT. Translating gives CAWSKRLNEKLFF.

Only a few counts were recorded for this clone. The chain carries TRBV19 and TRBJ1-1, with a tentative D call TRBD1 (6 bases). This CDR3 has 19 amino acids. The V end lost 3 bases, the J end lost 3 bases, and 26 bases lay between the germline ends. Germline V lookup: CDR1 LNHDA, CDR2 SQIVND (reference sequence). The CDR3, as DNA: TGTGCCAGTAGTATCCTGCCCGGGGCAGGGGTTTATGTTGACACTGAAGCTTTCTTT. It encodes CASSILPGAGVYVDTEAFF.

The chain employs TRBV7-2 and TRBJ2-7, with 10 nucleotides matching TRBD1. V lost 5 bases and J lost 6; bases outside the gene matches: 4. The V gene's germline CDR1 is SGHTA and CDR2 FQGNSA. The CDR3 sequence is 13 residues long. The chain's CDR3 is CASSRTGGVEQYF. As DNA, the CDR3 is TGTGCCAGCAGCCGGACAGGGGGTGTCGAGCAGTACTTC.

The rearrangement links TRBV4-1 to TRBJ1-2; 10 bases are a match to TRBD1. Germline lookup yields CDR1 MGHRA and CDR2 YSYEKL. The CDR3 is made up of 16 amino acids. The ends lost 4 bases at V and 0 bases at J; junction bases unmatched: 5. The CDR3 nucleotides read TGCGCCAGCAGCCTCGGACAGGGGGATACTAACTATGGCTACACCTTC. Amino acid sequence: CASSLGQGDTNYGYTF.

V is TRBV6-5 and J is TRBJ2-1; 8 positions match TRBD2. The CDR3 is 15 amino acids. Germline CDR1 MNHEY, CDR2 SVGAGI. V was clipped by 4 bases and J by 5 bases; unmatched bases: 7. CDR3 DNA sequence: TGTGCCAGCAGTTTAAGCGGGGGCCGTCACAATGAGCAGTTCTTC. Its translation: CASSLSGGRHNEQFF.

This rearrangement joins TRBV7-6 to TRBJ2-5, with 7 bases that match TRBD2. Germline assignment: CDR1 SGHVS and CDR2 FNYEAQ. The CDR3 runs to 14 residues. The V gene end was trimmed by 6 bases and the J gene end by 4 bases; junction bases not matched to a gene: 8. CDR3 in amino acids: CASRGLVVGETQYF. The DNA of the CDR3 is TGTGCCAGCAGAGGACTAGTAGTGGGAGAGACCCAGTACTTC.

This chain connects TRBV5-1 to TRBJ2-2, with D tentatively TRBD2 (6 bases). Per the germline V gene, CDR1 is SGHRS and CDR2 is YFSETQ. The CDR3 extends over 15 amino acids. Between the trimmed V and J ends, which lost 0 bases and 7 bases, there was a span of 13 bases. DNA of the CDR3: TGCGCCAGCAGCTTGGAACAACGGGAGAACGGGGAGCTGTTTTTT. Translated, it gives CASSLEQRENGELFF.

The chain recombines TRBV5-6 with TRBJ1-4, with D possibly being TRBD1 (5 bases). The CDR3 spans 14 residues. Germline V gives CDR1 SGHDT, CDR2 YYEEEE. V lost 1 base to trimming and J lost 6 bases, with 10 bases between them. CDR3 sequence (DNA): TGTGCCAGCAGCTTGCAGGGAGGAGATGAAAAACTGTTTTTT. This sequence encodes CASSLQGGDEKLFF. Combining the CDR3 with reference TRBV5-6 and TRBJ1-4 gives the whole variable domain DAGVTQSPTHLIKTRGQQVTLRCSPKSGHDTVSWYQQALGQGPQFIFQYYEEEERQRGNFPDRFSGHQFPNYSSELNVNALLLGDSALYLCASSLQGGDEKLFFGSGTQLSVL.

This chain links TRBV4-3 with TRBJ2-1; 11 bases agree with TRBD2. Germline V gene sequence: CDR1 LGHNA, CDR2 YSLEER. The CDR3 covers 16 residues. J lost 8 bases, V lost 4 bases, and 10 bases had no gene match. The CDR3 nucleotides read TGCGCCAGCAGCCCTTTAGCGGGGGGGCCGGGCGATGAGCAGTTCTTC. Its translation is CASSPLAGGPGDEQFF.

This clone was seen just once. This rearrangement joins TRBV10-3 to TRBJ1-2, with 7 bases matching TRBD1. This CDR3 is 15 amino acids long. Germline loops: CDR1 ENHRY, CDR2 SYGVKD. The V gene end was trimmed by 4 bases and the J gene end by 0 bases; junction bases not matched to a gene: 5. The CDR3 nucleotides are TGTGCCATCAGTGGGACAGGCCATACTAACTATGGCTACACCTTC. Translated: CAISGTGHTNYGYTF.

This chain uses TRBV10-3 with TRBJ1-1; 9 nucleotides agree with TRBD1. CDR3 length: 13 residues. Germline CDR1 ENHRY, CDR2 SYGVKD. V lost 10 bases to trimming and J lost 2 bases; unmatched junction nucleotides: 5. CDR3 nucleotides: TGTGCCACCGGGACAGGGTTAAACACTGAAGCTTTCTTT. Its protein product is CATGTGLNTEAFF.

The chain combines TRBV6-1 with TRBJ2-6; D is undetermined. Germline V gene data show CDR1 as MNHNS and CDR2 as SASEGT. This CDR3 is 15 amino acids long. Trimming shortened V by 2 bases and J by 2 bases, and 7 bases separated the two germline ends. Here the CDR3 DNA reads TGTGCCAGCAGTGAAAGCGAGACTGGGGCCAACGTCCTGACTTTC. This gives the protein CASSESETGANVLTF.

This chain links TRBV2 with TRBJ2-4, with 9 positions matching TRBD1. With 3 bases clipped from V and 10 bases from J, the junction kept 7 bases outside the gene matches. The CDR3 length is 14 residues. The germline gives CDR1 SNHLY, CDR2 FYNNEI. The CDR3 here is CASSDGGQGRIQYF. Written as DNA, the CDR3 is TGTGCCAGCAGTGACGGGGGACAGGGTCGAATTCAGTACTTC.

The CDR3 DNA is TGTGCCAGCAGTCTCCCTGGGACTTACTCCTACGAGCAGTACTTC. Translation gives CASSLPGTYSYEQYF. This chain connects TRBV28 to TRBJ2-7; tentative D call: TRBD2 (6 bases). Germline values: CDR1 MDHEN, CDR2 SYDVKM. This CDR3 comprises 15 residues. V shed 5 bases and J shed 0 bases, with 14 bases lying between them.

The chain carries TRBV9 and TRBJ1-2, with 7 bases matching TRBD1. Germline V lookup: CDR1 SGDLS, CDR2 YYNGEE. Germline trimming cut 3 bases from V and 5 bases from J; bases unmatched to any gene: 4. CDR3 length equals 13 residues. CDR3 coding DNA: TGTGCCAGCAGCGGGGACAGATCTTATGGCTACACCTTC. Encoded protein: CASSGDRSYGYTF.

This rearrangement joins TRBV7-8 to TRBJ2-5; 8 nucleotides match TRBD2. Losses at the gene ends were 1 base for V and 5 bases for J; bases not matched to a gene: 12. The germline V gene encodes CDR1 SGHVS and CDR2 FQNEAQ. The CDR3 has 17 amino acids. The DNA of the CDR3 is TGTGCCAGCAGCTTAGTATCAGTTTCGGGGGGGGCGGAGACCCAGTACTTC. Translating it yields CASSLVSVSGGAETQYF.

J is TRBJ1-1 and V is TRBV7-6, with D possibly matching TRBD1 (6 bases). This CDR3 has 15 residues. Germline values: CDR1 SGHVS, CDR2 FNYEAQ. Trimming removed 2 bases at V and 2 bases at J, with 12 bases between. The CDR3 nucleotides read TGTGCCAGCAGCTTATCCGCAGGGGAAAACACTGAAGCTTTCTTT. Its protein product is CASSLSAGENTEAFF.

In regard to this clone: A much larger clone lies a single base off, so this may be a read error. Other DNA sequences from this sample encode an identical CDR3 as well. The rearrangement uses TRBV6-5 and TRBJ1-5, with 7 bases matching TRBD1. The CDR3 runs to 14 residues. Germline CDR1 is MNHEY and CDR2 is SVGAGI. CDR3 sequence (DNA): TGCGCCAGCAGTCACGACAGGGGCAATCAGCCCCAGCATTTT. Translated, it gives CASSHDRGNQPQHF.

The chain couples TRBV4-1 to TRBJ1-3; TRBD1 matches at 7 bases. The CDR3 is 18 amino acids. The germline V gene has CDR1 MGHRA and CDR2 YSYEKL. Trimming at V came to 4 bases and at J to 0 bases, leaving 12 bases not matched to a gene. In DNA, the CDR3 is TGCGCCAGCAGCCGCGTTCCAAGGGACAGTGGCTCTGGAAACACCATATATTTT. It yields the protein CASSRVPRDSGSGNTIYF.

This chain connects TRBV30 to TRBJ2-4, with 9 bases lining up with TRBD1. The length of the CDR3 is 15 residues. The germline gives CDR1 GTSNPN, CDR2 SVGIG (reference sequence). The J segment lost 4 bases and the V segment lost 0 bases, leaving 4 bases of the junction unmatched. The CDR3 sequence is CAWSVLTGGKNIQYF. The DNA of the CDR3 is TGTGCCTGGAGTGTCCTGACAGGGGGAAAAAACATTCAGTACTTC.

The chain employs TRBV5-1 and TRBJ2-1, with no clear D. The CDR3 sequence is 15 residues long. V was pared by 0 bases and J by 0 bases, with 7 bases between. Germline lookup yields CDR1 SGHRS and CDR2 YFSETQ. The CDR3 DNA is TGCGCCAGCAGCTTGGGTGAGAGCTCCTACAATGAGCAGTTCTTC. Amino acids: CASSLGESSYNEQFF.

The sample holds a few counts of this clone. Distinct nucleotide sequences in the sample also encode this CDR3. V gene TRBV5-1 combines with J gene TRBJ2-7, with D perhaps matching TRBD1 (5 bases). In germline, CDR1 is SGHRS, CDR2 YFSETQ. The V and J ends lost 6 bases and 2 bases respectively, with 12 bases between them. CDR3 length: 13 amino acids. The DNA for the CDR3 is TGCGCCAGCAACCAGGACACGGCCTACGAGCAGTACTTC. Encoded protein: CASNQDTAYEQYF.